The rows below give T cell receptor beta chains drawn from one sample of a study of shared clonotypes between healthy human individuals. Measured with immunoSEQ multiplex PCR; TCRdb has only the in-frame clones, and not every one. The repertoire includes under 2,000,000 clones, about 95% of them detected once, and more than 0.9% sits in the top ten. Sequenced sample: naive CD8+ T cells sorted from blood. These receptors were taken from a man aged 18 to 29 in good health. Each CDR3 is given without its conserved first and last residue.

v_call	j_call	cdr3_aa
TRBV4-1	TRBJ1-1	ASSQVPGSLTEAF
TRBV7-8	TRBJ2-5	ASSLPDRGRETQY
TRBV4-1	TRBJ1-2	ASSQQGAPNYGYT
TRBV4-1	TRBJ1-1	ASSPGQMNTEAF
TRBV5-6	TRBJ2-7	ASSPGGTGRPYEQY
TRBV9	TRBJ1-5	ASSLSGGNQPQH
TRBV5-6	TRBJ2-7	ASRTGYDSYEQY
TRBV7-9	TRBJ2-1	ASSSPDRGDEQF
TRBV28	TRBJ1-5	ASSSPYEEQVYSNQPQH
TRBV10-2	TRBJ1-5	ASSEYGGQSNQPQH
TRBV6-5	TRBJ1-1	ASSYGQGGTEAF
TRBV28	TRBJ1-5	ASSLGKNQPQH
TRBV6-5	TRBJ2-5	ASSYSGGGVETQY
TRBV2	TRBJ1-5	ASSEAHNRVNQPQH
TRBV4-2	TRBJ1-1	ASSQSSGGTEAF
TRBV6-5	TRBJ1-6	ASREQGGSPLH
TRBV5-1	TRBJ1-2	ASSSGQGAGYGYT
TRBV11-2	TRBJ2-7	ASSLAVGTGVYEQY
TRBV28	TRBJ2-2	ASSLGLGGTGELF
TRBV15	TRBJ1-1	ATSPEGYTEAF
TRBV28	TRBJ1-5	ASSLFYSVGPSNQPQH
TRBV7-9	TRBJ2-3	ASSLVGGNADTQY
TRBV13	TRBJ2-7	ASSLNRGLYEQY
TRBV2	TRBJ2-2	ASSEIPGALGTGELF
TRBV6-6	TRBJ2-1	ASSTRGRPDYNEQF
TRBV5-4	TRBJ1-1	ASSAPGALDTEAF
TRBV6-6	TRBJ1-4	ASSTWDMGYEKLF
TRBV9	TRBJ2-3	ASSVGSNQDTQY
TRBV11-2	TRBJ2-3	ASTRTSGGEQDTQY